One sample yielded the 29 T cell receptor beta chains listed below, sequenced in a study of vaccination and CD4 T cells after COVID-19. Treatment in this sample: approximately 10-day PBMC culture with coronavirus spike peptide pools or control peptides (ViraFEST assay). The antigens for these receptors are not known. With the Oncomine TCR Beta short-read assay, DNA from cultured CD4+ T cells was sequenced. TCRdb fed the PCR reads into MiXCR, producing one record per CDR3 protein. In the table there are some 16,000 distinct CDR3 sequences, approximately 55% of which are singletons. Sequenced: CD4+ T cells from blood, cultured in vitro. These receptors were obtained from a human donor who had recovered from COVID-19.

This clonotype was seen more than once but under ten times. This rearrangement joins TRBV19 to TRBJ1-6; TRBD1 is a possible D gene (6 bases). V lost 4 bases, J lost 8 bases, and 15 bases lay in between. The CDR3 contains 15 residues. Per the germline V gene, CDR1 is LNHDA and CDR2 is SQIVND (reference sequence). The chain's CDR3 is CASSKGGNSDSPLHF. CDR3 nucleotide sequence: TGTGCCAGTAGTAAGGGGGGAAACAGCGATTCACCCCTCCACTTT.

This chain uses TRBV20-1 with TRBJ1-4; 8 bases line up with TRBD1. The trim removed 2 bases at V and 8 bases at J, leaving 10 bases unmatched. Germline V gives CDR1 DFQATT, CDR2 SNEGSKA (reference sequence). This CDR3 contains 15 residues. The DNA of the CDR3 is TGCAGTGCTAGACCGCACAGGGGGTTACAGGAAAAACTGTTTTTT. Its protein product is CSARPHRGLQEKLFF.

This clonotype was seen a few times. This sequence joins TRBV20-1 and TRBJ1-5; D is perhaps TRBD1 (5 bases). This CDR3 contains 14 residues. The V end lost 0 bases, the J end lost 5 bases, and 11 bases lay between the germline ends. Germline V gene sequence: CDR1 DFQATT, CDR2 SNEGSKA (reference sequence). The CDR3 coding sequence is TGCAGTGCTAGAGATTCCCGGGGCCATCAGCCCCAGCATTTT. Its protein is CSARDSRGHQPQHF.

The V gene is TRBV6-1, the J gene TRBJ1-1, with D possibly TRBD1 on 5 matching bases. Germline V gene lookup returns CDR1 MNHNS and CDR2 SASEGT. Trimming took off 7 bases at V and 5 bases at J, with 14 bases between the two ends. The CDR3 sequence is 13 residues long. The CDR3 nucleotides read TGTGCCAGCACCCCAGGTTGGGGGACTGAAGCTTTCTTT. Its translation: CASTPGWGTEAFF.

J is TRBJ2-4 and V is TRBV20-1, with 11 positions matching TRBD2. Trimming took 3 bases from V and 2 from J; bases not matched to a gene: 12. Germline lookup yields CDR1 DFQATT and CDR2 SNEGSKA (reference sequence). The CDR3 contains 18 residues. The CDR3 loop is CSASRIAGGPISKNIQYF. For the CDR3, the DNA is TGCAGTGCTAGTCGGATAGCGGGAGGGCCAATCTCCAAAAACATTCAGTACTTC.

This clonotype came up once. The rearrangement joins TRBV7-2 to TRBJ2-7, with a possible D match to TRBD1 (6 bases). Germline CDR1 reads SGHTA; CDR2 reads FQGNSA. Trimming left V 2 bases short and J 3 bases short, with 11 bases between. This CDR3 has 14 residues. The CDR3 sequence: CASSLQGQLYEQYF. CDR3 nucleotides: TGTGCCAGCAGCTTACAAGGACAGCTCTACGAGCAGTACTTC.

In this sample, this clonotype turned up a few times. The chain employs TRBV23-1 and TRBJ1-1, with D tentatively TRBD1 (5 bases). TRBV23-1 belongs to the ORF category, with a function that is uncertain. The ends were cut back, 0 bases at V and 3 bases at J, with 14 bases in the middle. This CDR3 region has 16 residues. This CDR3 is CASSQSEGREDTEAFF. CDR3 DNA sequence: TGCGCCAGCAGTCAATCGGAGGGCAGGGAGGACACTGAAGCTTTCTTT.

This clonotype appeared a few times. CDR3 protein: CASSGTATNSPLHF. The CDR3 bases are TGTGCCAGTAGTGGGACAGCGACTAATTCACCCCTCCACTTT. The V gene is TRBV19, the J gene TRBJ1-6; the match to TRBD1 covers 7 bases. Germline V lookup: CDR1 LNHDA, CDR2 SQIVND (reference sequence). The CDR3 spans 14 residues. J lost 6 bases, V lost 5 bases, and 4 bases had no gene match.

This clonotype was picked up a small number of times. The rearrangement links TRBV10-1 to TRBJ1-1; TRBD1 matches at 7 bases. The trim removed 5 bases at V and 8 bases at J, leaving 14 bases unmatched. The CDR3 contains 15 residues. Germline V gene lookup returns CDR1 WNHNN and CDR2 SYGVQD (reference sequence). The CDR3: CASSFDRTGTSEAFF. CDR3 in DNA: TGCGCCAGCAGTTTCGACCGGACAGGTACATCGGAAGCTTTCTTT.

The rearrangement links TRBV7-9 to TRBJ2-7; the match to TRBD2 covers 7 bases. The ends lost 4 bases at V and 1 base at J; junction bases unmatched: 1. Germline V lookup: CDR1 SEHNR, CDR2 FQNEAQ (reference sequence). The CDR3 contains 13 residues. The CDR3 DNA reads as TGTGCCAGCAGCTCTAGCGGATCCTACGAGCAGTACTTC. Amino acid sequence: CASSSSGSYEQYF.

Here the CDR3 DNA reads TGTGCCAGCAGTTACACCGGGACGGTGAACACTGAAGCTTTCTTT. Its protein is CASSYTGTVNTEAFF. This chain connects TRBV6-2 or TRBV6-3 to TRBJ1-1; tentatively, D is TRBD1 (5 bases). V dropped 2 bases and J dropped 0 bases, with 10 bases sitting between them. The CDR3 has 15 amino acids. The germline CDR1 and CDR2 sequences are MNHEY and SVGEGT.

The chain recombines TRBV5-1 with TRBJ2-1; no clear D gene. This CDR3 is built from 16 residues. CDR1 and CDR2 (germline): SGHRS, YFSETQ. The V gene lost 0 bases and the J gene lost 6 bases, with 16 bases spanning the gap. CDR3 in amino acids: CASSLAVADLANEQFF. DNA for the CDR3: TGCGCCAGCAGCTTGGCCGTGGCAGACCTTGCCAATGAGCAGTTCTTC. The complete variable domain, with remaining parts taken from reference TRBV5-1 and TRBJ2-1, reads KAGVTQTPRYLIKTRGQQVTLSCSPISGHRSVSWYQQTPGQGLQFLFEYFSETQRNKGNFPGRFSGRQFSNSRSEMNVSTLELGDSALYLCASSLAVADLANEQFFGPGTRLTVL.

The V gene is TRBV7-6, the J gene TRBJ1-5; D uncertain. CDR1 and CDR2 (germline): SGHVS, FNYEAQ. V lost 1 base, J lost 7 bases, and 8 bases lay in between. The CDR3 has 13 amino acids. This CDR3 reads CASSLDQHQPQHF. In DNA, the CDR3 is TGTGCCAGCAGCTTAGATCAGCACCAGCCCCAGCATTTT.

The CDR3 here is CSFRTAYNTEAFF. The CDR3 nucleotides are TGCAGCTTCCGGACAGCCTACAACACTGAAGCTTTCTTT. This chain links TRBV29-1 with TRBJ1-1, with a tentative D call TRBD1 (6 bases). The CDR3 has 13 residues. The V gene's germline CDR1 is SQVTM and CDR2 ANQGSEA. Trimming shortened V by 8 bases and J by 2 bases, and 15 bases separated the two germline ends.

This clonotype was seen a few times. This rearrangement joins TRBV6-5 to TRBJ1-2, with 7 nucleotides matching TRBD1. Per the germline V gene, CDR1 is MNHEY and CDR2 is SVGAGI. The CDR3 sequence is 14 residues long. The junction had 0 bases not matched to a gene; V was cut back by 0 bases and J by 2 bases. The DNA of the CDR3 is TGTGCCAGCAGTTACTCGACAGGGAACTATGGCTACACCTTC. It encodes CASSYSTGNYGYTF.

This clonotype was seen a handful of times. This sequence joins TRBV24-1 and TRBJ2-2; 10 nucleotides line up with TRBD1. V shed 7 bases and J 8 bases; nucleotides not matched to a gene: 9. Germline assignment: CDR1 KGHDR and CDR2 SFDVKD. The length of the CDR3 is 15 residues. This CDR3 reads CATSNPGQGSGELFF. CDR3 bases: TGTGCCACCAGCAATCCGGGACAGGGGTCTGGGGAGCTGTTTTTT.

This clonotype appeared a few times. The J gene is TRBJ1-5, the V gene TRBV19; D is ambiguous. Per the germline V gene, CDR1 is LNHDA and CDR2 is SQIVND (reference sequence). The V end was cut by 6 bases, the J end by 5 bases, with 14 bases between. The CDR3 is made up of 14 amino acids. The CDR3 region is CASSPSWRDQPQHF. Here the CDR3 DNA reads TGTGCCAGTAGCCCATCCTGGCGCGATCAGCCCCAGCATTTT.

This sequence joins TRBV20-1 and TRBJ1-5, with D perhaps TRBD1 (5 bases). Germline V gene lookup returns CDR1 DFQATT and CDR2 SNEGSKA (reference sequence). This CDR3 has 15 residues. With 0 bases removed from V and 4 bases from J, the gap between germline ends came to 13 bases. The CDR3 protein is CSAREGQEPNQPQHF. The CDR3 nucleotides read TGCAGTGCTAGAGAGGGGCAGGAGCCTAATCAGCCCCAGCATTTT.

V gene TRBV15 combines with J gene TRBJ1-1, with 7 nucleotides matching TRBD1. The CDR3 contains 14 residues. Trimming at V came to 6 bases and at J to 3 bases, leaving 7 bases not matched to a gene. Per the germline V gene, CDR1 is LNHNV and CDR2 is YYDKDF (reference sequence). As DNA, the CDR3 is TGTGCCACCAGAAACGACAGGGTCGACACTGAAGCTTTCTTT. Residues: CATRNDRVDTEAFF.

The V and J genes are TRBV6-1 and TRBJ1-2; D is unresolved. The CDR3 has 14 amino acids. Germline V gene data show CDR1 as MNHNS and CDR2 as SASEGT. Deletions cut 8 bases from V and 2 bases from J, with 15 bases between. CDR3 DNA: TGTGCCAGCTCCGTGGGATGGGGAAACTATGGCTACACCTTC. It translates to CASSVGWGNYGYTF.

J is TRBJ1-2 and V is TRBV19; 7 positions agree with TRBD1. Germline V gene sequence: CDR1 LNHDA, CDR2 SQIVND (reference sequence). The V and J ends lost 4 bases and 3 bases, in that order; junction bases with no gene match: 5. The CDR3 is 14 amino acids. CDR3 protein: CASSNQGEDYGYTF. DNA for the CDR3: TGTGCCAGTAGTAATCAGGGGGAAGACTATGGCTACACCTTC.

The CDR3 protein is CASSRGPQETQYF. Written as DNA, the CDR3 is TGTGCCAGCAGCCGGGGTCCACAAGAGACCCAGTACTTC. The chain carries TRBV2 and TRBJ2-5; possibly TRBD2 for D (5 bases). Germline loops: CDR1 SNHLY, CDR2 FYNNEI. Trimming removed 6 bases at V and 2 bases at J, with 10 bases between. There are 13 residues in the CDR3.

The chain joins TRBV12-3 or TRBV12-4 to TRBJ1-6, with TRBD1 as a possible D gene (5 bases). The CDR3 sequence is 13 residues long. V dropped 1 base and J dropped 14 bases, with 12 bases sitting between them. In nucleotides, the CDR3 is TGTGCCAGCAGTTTAGGGGGACTATATGCCCTCCACTTT. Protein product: CASSLGGLYALHF.

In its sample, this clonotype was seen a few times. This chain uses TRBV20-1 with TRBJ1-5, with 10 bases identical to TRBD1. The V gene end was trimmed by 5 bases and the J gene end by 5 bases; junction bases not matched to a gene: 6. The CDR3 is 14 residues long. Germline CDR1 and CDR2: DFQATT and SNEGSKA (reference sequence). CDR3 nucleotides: TGCAGTGCTGCCGGGACAGGGGAAGATCAGCCCCAGCATTTT. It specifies CSAAGTGEDQPQHF.

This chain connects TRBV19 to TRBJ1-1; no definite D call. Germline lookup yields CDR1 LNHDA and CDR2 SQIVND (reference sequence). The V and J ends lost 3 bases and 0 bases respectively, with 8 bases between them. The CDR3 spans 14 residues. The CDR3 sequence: CASSIPRMNTEAFF. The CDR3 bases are TGTGCCAGTAGTATCCCCCGGATGAACACTGAAGCTTTCTTT.

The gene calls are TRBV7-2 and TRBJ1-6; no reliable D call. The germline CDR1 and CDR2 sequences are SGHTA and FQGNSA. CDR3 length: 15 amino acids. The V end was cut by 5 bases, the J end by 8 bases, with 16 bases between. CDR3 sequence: CASSPQVGIDSPLHF. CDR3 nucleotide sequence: TGTGCCAGCAGCCCCCAAGTAGGGATCGATTCACCCCTCCACTTT.

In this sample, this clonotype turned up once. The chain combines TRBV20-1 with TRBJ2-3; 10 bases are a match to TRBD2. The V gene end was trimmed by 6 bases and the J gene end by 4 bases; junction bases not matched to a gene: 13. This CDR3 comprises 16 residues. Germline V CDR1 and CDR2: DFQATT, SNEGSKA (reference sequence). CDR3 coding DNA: TGCAGTGCCTCAGAGTCAGCGGGAGGGCCACCAGATACGCAGTATTTT. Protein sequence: CSASESAGGPPDTQYF.

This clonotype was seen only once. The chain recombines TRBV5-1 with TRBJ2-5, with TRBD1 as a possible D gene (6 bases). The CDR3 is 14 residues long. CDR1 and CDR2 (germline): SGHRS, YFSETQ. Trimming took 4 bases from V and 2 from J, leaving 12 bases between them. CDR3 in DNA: TGCGCCAGCAGCCGTTGGGACAAACAAGAGACCCAGTACTTC. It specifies CASSRWDKQETQYF.

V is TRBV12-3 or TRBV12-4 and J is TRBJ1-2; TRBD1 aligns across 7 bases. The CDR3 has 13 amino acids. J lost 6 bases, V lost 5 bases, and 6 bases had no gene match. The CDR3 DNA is TGTGCCAGCAGTATAGAGACAGGGCATGGCTACACCTTC. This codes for CASSIETGHGYTF.